This T cell receptor beta chain was documented in a study of shared clonotypes between healthy human individuals. On the study more broadly: The study used three CD4 naive, three CD4 memory, two CD8 naive and one CD8 memory plate per donor.

TCRdb's table, derived via immunoSEQ multiplex PCR, lists solely in-frame clones and lacks some. The sample carries about a million clones, approximately 68% recorded once. The TCR sequence derives from a man between 18 and 29 years old in good health. The sequencing input was memory CD4+ T cells sorted from blood. Subset reported: CD45RA-negative fraction.

CDR3 DNA: TGTGCCAGCATCCGGCCAGGGAACACCGGGGAGCTGTTTTTT. It specifies CASIRPGNTGELFF. The chain has TRBV6-1 and TRBJ2-2; D is undetermined. Trimming left V 7 bases short and J 1 base short, with 10 bases between. Germline lookup yields CDR1 MNHNS and CDR2 SASEGT. The CDR3 contains 14 residues.